Below are 17 T cell receptor beta chains sequenced from a single sample in a study of identical twins. TCRdb re-called the 5' RACE reads with MiXCR, one entry per CDR3 protein. The sample has approximately 690,000 distinct CDR3 sequences, approximately 6.1% seen once; the top ten hold roughly 1.6%. Specimen: naive T cells sorted from blood. The source of these receptors is a man between 18 and 29 years old in good health.

This clonotype appeared a few times. This chain joins TRBV4-1 and TRBJ2-5, with unresolved D. Germline V CDR1 and CDR2: MGHRA, YSYEKL. V lost 1 base and J lost 4, with 7 bases in between. CDR3 length: 13 residues. CDR3 in amino acids: CASSQGPAETQYF. CDR3 nucleotide sequence: TGCGCCAGCAGCCAAGGCCCCGCAGAGACCCAGTACTTC.

This clonotype was recorded at least ten times. This chain connects TRBV4-1 to TRBJ2-4; D is undetermined. The CDR3 runs 13 residues. The V end was cut by 2 bases, the J end by 7 bases, with 9 bases between. Germline CDR1 and CDR2: MGHRA and YSYEKL. The CDR3 protein is CASSQLEQNIQYF. CDR3 sequence (DNA): TGCGCCAGCAGCCAATTGGAGCAGAACATTCAGTACTTC.

Many counts were recorded for this clonotype. The CDR3 DNA reads as TGTGCCAGCAGCTTGGAGCCAACTAGCGGGAGTTGGGATGAGCAGTTCTTC. Amino acids: CASSLEPTSGSWDEQFF. The V and J genes are TRBV5-6 and TRBJ2-1; 11 bases match TRBD2. V lost 0 bases, J lost 8 bases, and 10 bases stayed unmatched. The length of the CDR3 is 17 residues. Germline V gene lookup returns CDR1 SGHDT and CDR2 YYEEEE.

The rearrangement joins TRBV5-1 to TRBJ1-1; possibly TRBD1 for D (5 bases). The germline V and J ends were trimmed by 0 bases and 11 bases, with 20 bases remaining between them. Germline CDR1 is SGHRS and CDR2 is YFSETQ. The CDR3 covers 15 residues. The CDR3 sequence: CASSLAGQGGTGAFF. The DNA of the CDR3 is TGCGCCAGCAGCTTGGCCGGGCAGGGTGGAACCGGGGCTTTCTTT.

The genes are TRBV7-9 and TRBJ2-1; a weak D match, TRBD2 (6 bases). Trimming took off 6 bases at V and 8 bases at J, with 14 bases between the two ends. CDR3 length: 13 residues. CDR1 and CDR2 from the germline V gene are SEHNR and FQNEAQ (reference sequence). The CDR3 sequence is CASSSGRRDEQFF. The CDR3 DNA is TGTGCCAGCAGTTCAGGGAGGAGGGATGAGCAGTTCTTC.

The chain couples TRBV29-1 to TRBJ2-1; maybe TRBD2 (6 bases). Trimming cost V 1 base and J 3 bases, with 13 bases left between them. CDR1 is SQVTM, CDR2 ANQGSEA, per germline. This CDR3 contains 15 residues. The chain's CDR3 is CSVEGDSENYNEQFF. CDR3 DNA: TGCAGCGTTGAAGGGGACTCTGAGAACTACAATGAGCAGTTCTTC.

This clonotype was detected ten times or more. The chain links TRBV27 to TRBJ2-4; TRBD2 is a possible D gene (7 bases). V was pared by 5 bases and J by 3 bases, with 14 bases between. The CDR3 totals 15 residues. The germline CDR1 and CDR2 sequences are MNHEY and SMNVEV (reference sequence). As DNA, the CDR3 is TGTGCCAGCAGTCCAAGGGGGGGCCGCAAAAACATTCAGTACTTC. Residues: CASSPRGGRKNIQYF.

This clonotype was picked up a small number of times. The V and J genes are TRBV5-1 and TRBJ2-5; D gene ambiguous. This CDR3 has 14 residues. Trimming removed 3 bases at V and 5 bases at J, with 14 bases between. In germline, CDR1 is SGHRS, CDR2 YFSETQ. The CDR3 is CASSSQEGRETQYF. The CDR3 DNA follows: TGCGCCAGCAGCTCCCAAGAAGGCCGGGAGACCCAGTACTTC.

At least ten counts were recorded for this clonotype. The rearrangement links TRBV4-1 to TRBJ1-1, with 7 bases that match TRBD1. The CDR3 totals 15 residues. Germline lookup yields CDR1 MGHRA and CDR2 YSYEKL. Unmatched junction bases numbered 6, after V lost 4 bases and J lost 1 base. CDR3 protein: CASSLPDRRNTEAFF. For the CDR3, the DNA is TGCGCCAGCAGCCTACCGGACAGGCGGAACACTGAAGCTTTCTTT.

This clonotype showed up many times. V gene TRBV12-3 or TRBV12-4 combines with J gene TRBJ2-5; no firm D call. Deletions cut 6 bases from V and 5 bases from J, with 16 bases between. The CDR3 length is 14 residues. The CDR3 is CASSPQLSWETQYF. CDR3 nucleotides: TGTGCCAGCAGCCCTCAGCTGTCGTGGGAGACCCAGTACTTC.

This clonotype was seen at least ten times. The V call is TRBV29-1, the J call TRBJ1-5; 8 bases line up with TRBD1. Germline assignment: CDR1 SQVTM and CDR2 ANQGSEA. The ends lost 6 bases at V and 0 bases at J; junction bases unmatched: 4. The CDR3 contains 14 residues. This chain's CDR3 is CSVETGGSNQPQHF. The CDR3 nucleotides are TGCAGCGTAGAAACAGGGGGTAGCAATCAGCCCCAGCATTTT.

The chain recombines TRBV2 with TRBJ2-3; D remains ambiguous. The CDR3 length is 12 residues. The V and J ends lost 3 bases and 6 bases respectively, with 7 bases between them. Germline V gives CDR1 SNHLY, CDR2 FYNNEI. The CDR3 reads CASSEWADTQYF. The CDR3 nucleotides read TGTGCCAGCAGTGAGTGGGCGGATACGCAGTATTTT.

This clonotype was detected only a few times. This rearrangement joins TRBV6-2 or TRBV6-3 to TRBJ2-1; D is possibly TRBD1 or TRBD2 (5 bases each). Germline-derived CDR1 and CDR2 are MNHEY and SVGEGT. The CDR3 has 11 amino acids. The ends were cut back, 6 bases at V and 15 bases at J, with 15 bases in the middle. CDR3 amino acids: CASSHGDRRFF. Here the CDR3 DNA reads TGTGCCAGCAGCCACGGGGACCGCAGGTTCTTC.

Ten or more counts support this clonotype. This chain links TRBV10-3 with TRBJ1-1; D remains ambiguous. In germline, CDR1 is ENHRY, CDR2 SYGVKD. Trimming stripped 10 bases from V and 1 base from J, with 13 bases between. This CDR3 spans 13 amino acids. The CDR3 loop reads CATGKDTNTEAFF. The CDR3, as DNA: TGTGCCACCGGAAAAGATACGAACACTGAAGCTTTCTTT.

This clonotype was detected many times. V and J are TRBV20-1 and TRBJ2-7, with unresolved D. Trimming left V 0 bases short and J 4 bases short, with 13 bases between. This CDR3 comprises 14 residues. The germline V gene encodes CDR1 DFQATT and CDR2 SNEGSKA (reference sequence). The CDR3 loop reads CSARDRRVKYEQYF. CDR3 coding DNA: TGCAGTGCTAGAGATCGTAGGGTTAAGTACGAGCAGTACTTC.

Details on this clonotype: A much larger clone differs by one base, so this may be a read error. The gene calls are TRBV11-3 and TRBJ2-1, with no clear D. The CDR3 covers 15 residues. V gave up 7 bases and J gave up 4 bases, with 17 bases separating them. Looked up from germline, CDR1 is SGHNT and CDR2 is YENEEA. This CDR3 reads CASIFPGGAYNEQFF. CDR3 nucleotide sequence: TGTGCCAGCATCTTTCCTGGCGGCGCGTACAATGAGCAGTTCTTC.

This clonotype occurred many times. The V call is TRBV5-1, the J call TRBJ1-1; D call uncertain. V shed 0 bases and J shed 10 bases, with 19 bases lying between them. Germline CDR1 SGHRS, CDR2 YFSETQ. CDR3 length: 15 amino acids. CDR3 DNA: TGCGCCAGCAGCTTGGTCACGGCGGGAAGGGCCCGAGCTTTCTTT. Protein product: CASSLVTAGRARAFF.